The TCR beta chain under discussion was sequenced for a study of cytomegalovirus exposure and HLA in healthy donors. With 60 Vbeta and 13 Jbeta primers, the PCR was carried out. The assay was immunoSEQ multiplex PCR, and TCRdb's table has in-frame clones only and misses some. The data contain over 120,000 clones, roughly 70% of them seen just once; the ten biggest clones take up around 4.7%. CDR3 length: 14 amino acids. V lost 5 bases and J 2 bases, leaving 13 bases between the germline ends. Germline V gene sequence: CDR1 SGHTA, CDR2 FQGNSA. There are a few counts of this clone. Its target is not known. Study conclusions and caveats: Researchers reported from a later analysis that most CMV-associated TCR beta chains appeared HLA-restricted.

The TCR was taken from a man between 18 and 35 years old in good health and CMV-seropositive. The rearrangement uses TRBV7-2 and TRBJ2-7; D is ambiguous. Sequencing was carried out using PBMCs. CDR3 in DNA: TGTGCCAGCAGCGTAGTTCCCCCCGCCTACGAGCAGTACTTC. It is translated as CASSVVPPAYEQYF.